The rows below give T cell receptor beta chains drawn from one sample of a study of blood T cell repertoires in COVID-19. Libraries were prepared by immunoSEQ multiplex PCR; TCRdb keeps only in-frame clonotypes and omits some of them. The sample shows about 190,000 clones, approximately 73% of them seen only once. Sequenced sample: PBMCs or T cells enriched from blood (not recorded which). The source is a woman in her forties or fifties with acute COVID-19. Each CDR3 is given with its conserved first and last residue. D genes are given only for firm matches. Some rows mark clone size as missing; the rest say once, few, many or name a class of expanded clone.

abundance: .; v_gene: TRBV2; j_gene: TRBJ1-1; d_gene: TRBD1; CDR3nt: TGTGCCAGCATTCTACCAACGGGACAGATGAACACTGAAGCTTTCTTT; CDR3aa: CASILPTGQMNTEAFF
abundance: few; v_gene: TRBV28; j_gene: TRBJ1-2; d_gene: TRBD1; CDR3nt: TGTGCCAGCAGGGACAGGGGGAACTACACCTTC; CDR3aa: CASRDRGNYTF
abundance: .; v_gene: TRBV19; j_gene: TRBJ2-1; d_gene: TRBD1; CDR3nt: TGTGCCAGTACCCAATTCCGGGACAGCAATGAGCAGTTCTTC; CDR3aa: CASTQFRDSNEQFF
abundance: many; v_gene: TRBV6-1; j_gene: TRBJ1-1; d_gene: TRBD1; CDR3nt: TGTGCCAGCAATGAAGGGACAGGGGCGACTGAAGCTTTCTTT; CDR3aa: CASNEGTGATEAFF
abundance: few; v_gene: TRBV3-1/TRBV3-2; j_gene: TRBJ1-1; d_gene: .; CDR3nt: TGTGCCAGCAGCCAAGAACCGTGGAGAGCCACTGAAGCTTTCTTT; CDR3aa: CASSQEPWRATEAFF
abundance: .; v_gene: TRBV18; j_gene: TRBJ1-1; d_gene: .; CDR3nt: TGTGCCAGCTCACCACGAAACAGTAATATGAACACTGAAGCTTTCTTT; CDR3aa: CASSPRNSNMNTEAFF
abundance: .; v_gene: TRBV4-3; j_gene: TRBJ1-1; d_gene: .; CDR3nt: TGCGCCAGCAGCCTGACAGGACAGAACACTGAAGCTTTCTTT; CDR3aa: CASSLTGQNTEAFF
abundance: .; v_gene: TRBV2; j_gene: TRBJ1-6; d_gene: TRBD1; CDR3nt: TGTGCCAGCAAGGGACAGGGGGACGGTTCACCCCTCCACTTT; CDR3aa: CASKGQGDGSPLHF
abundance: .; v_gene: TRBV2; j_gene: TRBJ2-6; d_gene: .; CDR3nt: TGTGCCAGCAGTGATCGGGGGTTTGGGGCCAACGTCCTGACTTTC; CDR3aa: CASSDRGFGANVLTF
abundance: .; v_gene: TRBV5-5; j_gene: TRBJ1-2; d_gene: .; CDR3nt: TGTGCCAGCAGCTTGGGGTGGGCCAGCTATGGCTACACCTTC; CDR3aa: CASSLGWASYGYTF
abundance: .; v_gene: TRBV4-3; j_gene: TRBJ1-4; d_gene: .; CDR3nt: TGCGCCAGCAGCCAAGATCTGGGGTCGGCAGGGGCCGTTGCAACTAATGAAAAACTGTTTTTT; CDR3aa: CASSQDLGSAGAVATNEKLFF
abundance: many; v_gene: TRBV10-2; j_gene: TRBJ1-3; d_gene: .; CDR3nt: TGCGCCAGCAGTGCTAACAGGATCTCTGGAAACACCATATATTTT; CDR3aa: CASSANRISGNTIYF
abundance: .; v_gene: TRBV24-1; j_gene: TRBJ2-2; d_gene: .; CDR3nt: TGTGCCACCAGTTCCGAGGGGGAAGTAACCGGGGAGCTGTTTTTT; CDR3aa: CATSSEGEVTGELFF
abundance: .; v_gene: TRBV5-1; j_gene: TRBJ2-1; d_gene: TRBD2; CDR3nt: TGCGCCAGCAGCTTGGCGGCAGCGGGAAACAATGAGCAGTTCTTC; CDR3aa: CASSLAAAGNNEQFF
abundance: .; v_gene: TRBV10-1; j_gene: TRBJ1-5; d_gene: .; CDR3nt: TGCGCCAGCAGTGAAAGGGGTGATAGCAATCAGCCCCAGCATTTT; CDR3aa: CASSERGDSNQPQHF
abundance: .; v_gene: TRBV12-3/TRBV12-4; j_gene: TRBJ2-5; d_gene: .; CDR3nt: TGTGCCAGCAGACTTCGAGGGGGAGAGACCCAGTACTTC; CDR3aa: CASRLRGGETQYF
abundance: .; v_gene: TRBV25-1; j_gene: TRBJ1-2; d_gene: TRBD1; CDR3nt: TGTGCCAGCAGTGCCACCGGGACAGGGGGTGCCTATGGCTACACCTTC; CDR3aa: CASSATGTGGAYGYTF
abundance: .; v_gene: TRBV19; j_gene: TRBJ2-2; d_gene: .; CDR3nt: TGTGCCAGTAGTATCCTCGGACAGCCCGGGGAGCTGTTTTTT; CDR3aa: CASSILGQPGELFF
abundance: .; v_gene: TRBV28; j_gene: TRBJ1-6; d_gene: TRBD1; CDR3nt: TGTGCCAGCAGTTTACAGGGGGCGGCCTATAATTCACCCCTCCACTTT; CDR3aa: CASSLQGAAYNSPLHF
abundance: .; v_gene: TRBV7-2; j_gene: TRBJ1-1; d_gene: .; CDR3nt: TGTGCCAGCAGCTTATCTCCCAGGGGAAGAGGGACTGAAGCTTTCTTT; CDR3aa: CASSLSPRGRGTEAFF
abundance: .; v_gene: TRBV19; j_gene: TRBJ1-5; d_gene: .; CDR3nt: TGTGCCAGTTCGGGGGGCAGCACAGCTAGCAATCAGCCCCAGCATTTT; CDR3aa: CASSGGSTASNQPQHF
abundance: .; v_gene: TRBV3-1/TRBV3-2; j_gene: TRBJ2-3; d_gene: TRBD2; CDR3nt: TGTGCCAGCAGCCACGACGTCTTAGCGGGGACAGATACGCAGTATTTT; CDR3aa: CASSHDVLAGTDTQYF
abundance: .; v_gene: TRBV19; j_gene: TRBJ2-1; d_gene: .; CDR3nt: TGTGCCAGTAGTTACGATGCTAGGGGGGGGCAAAAGTTCTTC; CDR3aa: CASSYDARGGQKFF
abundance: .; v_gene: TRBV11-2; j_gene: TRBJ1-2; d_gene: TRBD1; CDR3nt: TGTGCCAGCAGCTTAGTCTTCCAGGGGGAGGGCTACACCTTC; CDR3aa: CASSLVFQGEGYTF
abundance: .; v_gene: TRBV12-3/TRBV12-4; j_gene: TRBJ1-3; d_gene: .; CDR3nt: TGTGCCAGCAGTTTCCTAACCGGAAACACCATATATTTT; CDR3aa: CASSFLTGNTIYF
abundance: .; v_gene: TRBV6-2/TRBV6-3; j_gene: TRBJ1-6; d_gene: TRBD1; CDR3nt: TGTGCCAGCAGTTATCAGCCCGCAAAGACAGGGGATGTCAATTCACCCCTCCACTTT; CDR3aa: CASSYQPAKTGDVNSPLHF
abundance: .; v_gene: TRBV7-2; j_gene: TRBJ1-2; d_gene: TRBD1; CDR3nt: TGTGCCAGCAGTTTGTGGGCGGGACAGGGAGAGGGCTACACCTTC; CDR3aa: CASSLWAGQGEGYTF
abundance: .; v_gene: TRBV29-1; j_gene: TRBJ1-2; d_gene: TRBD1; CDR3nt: TGCAGCGTAGCCACCGGGACAGGGTTTTCTGGCTACACCTTC; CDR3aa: CSVATGTGFSGYTF
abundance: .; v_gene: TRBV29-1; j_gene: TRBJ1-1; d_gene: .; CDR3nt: TGCAGCGTTGGGCAGTATGAAGCTTTCTTT; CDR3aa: CSVGQYEAFF
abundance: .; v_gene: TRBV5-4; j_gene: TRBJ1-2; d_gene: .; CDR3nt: TGTGCCAGCAGGCCCAACGAGGGATTTAACACCTTC; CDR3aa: CASRPNEGFNTF
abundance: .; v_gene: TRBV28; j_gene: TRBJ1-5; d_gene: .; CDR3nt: TGTGCCAGCAAGGAGGGGTCAAGCAATCAGCCCCAGCATTTT; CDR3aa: CASKEGSSNQPQHF
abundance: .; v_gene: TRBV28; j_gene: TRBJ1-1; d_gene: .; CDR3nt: TGTGCCAGCACATTGGGGGCTGACACTGAAGCTTTCTTT; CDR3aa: CASTLGADTEAFF
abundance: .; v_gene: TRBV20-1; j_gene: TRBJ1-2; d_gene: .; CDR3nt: TGCAGTGCTAGTTCTCCGGTACAGGGTCACAACTATGGCTACACCTTC; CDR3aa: CSASSPVQGHNYGYTF
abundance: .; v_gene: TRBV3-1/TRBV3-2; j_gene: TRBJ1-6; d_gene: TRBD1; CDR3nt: TGTGCCAGCAGCCGACAGGGGGCAGGCTCACCCCTCCACTTT; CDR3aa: CASSRQGAGSPLHF
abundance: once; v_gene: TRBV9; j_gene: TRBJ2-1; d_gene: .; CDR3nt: TGTGCCAGCAGCGTGAGGGAGCTTTTCGACAATGAGCAGTTCTTC; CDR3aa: CASSVRELFDNEQFF
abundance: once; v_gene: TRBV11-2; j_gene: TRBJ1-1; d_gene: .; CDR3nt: TGTGCCAGCAGCCTAGGAATCGGAGCTTTCTTT; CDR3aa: CASSLGIGAFF
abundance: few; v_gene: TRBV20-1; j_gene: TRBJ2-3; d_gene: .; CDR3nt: TGCAGTGCTCGGGTAGATACGCAGTATTTT; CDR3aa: CSARVDTQYF
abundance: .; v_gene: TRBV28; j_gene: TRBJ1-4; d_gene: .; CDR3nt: TGTGCCAGCGTAGAGAGGGGGGGGGATGAAAAACTGTTTTTT; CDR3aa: CASVERGGDEKLFF
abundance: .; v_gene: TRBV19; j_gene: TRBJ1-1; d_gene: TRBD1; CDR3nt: TGTGCCAGTGTGGCGAGACAGGGGCTAGCTTTCTTT; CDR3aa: CASVARQGLAFF
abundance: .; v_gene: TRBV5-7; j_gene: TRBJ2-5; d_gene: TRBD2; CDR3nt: TGTGCCAGCAGCTTGGGGACTAGCGGGGGGAGTACTCAAGAGACCCAGTACTTC; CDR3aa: CASSLGTSGGSTQETQYF
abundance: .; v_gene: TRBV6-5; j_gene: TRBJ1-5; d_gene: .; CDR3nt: TGTGCCAGCAGTTACGCCAGGGGCAATCAGCCCCAGCATTTT; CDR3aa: CASSYARGNQPQHF
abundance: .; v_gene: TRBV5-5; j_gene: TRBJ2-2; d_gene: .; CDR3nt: TGTGCCAGCAGCTTGTGGCGGGGTAACACCGGGGAGCTGTTTTTT; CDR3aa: CASSLWRGNTGELFF
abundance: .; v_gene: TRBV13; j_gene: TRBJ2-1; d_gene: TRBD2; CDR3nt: TGTGCCAGCAGCAAAGGACTAGCGGGTGAGCAGTTCTTC; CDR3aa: CASSKGLAGEQFF
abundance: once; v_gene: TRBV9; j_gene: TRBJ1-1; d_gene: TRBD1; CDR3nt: TGTGCCCCTAGAGGGGGCAGGACGGACGCTGAAGCTTTCTTT; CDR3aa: CAPRGGRTDAEAFF
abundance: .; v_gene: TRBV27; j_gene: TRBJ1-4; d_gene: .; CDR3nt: TGTGCCAGCAGCGAGCGGGGGCCTAATGAAAAACTGTTTTTT; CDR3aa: CASSERGPNEKLFF
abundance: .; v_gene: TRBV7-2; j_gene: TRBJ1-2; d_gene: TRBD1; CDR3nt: TGTGCCAGCAGCAAAGGACAGGGCCCTAACTATGGCTACACCTTC; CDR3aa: CASSKGQGPNYGYTF